The 19 T cell receptor beta chains reported below all come from one sample, sequenced in a study of cytomegalovirus exposure and HLA in healthy donors. PCR involved 60 Vbeta and 13 Jbeta primers. Data came from immunoSEQ multiplex PCR; TCRdb stores just in-frame clones and leaves some out. This sample carries 200,000 to 250,000 clones, 82% of them seen once, and the ten largest clones take 5.4%. Sequencing was performed on PBMCs. The receptors were sampled from a woman aged 40 to 50 in good health and CMV-seropositive.

CDR3 in DNA: TGTGCCAGCAGCCCGGCAAGCGGACTACCCGGGGAGCTGTTTTTT. Its protein is CASSPASGLPGELFF. The chain combines TRBV5-4 with TRBJ2-2, with D possibly TRBD2 on 6 matching bases. Trimming took 4 bases from V and 6 from J, leaving 16 bases between them. CDR3 length: 15 residues. Germline V gives CDR1 SGHNT, CDR2 YYREEE (reference sequence).

This sequence joins TRBV15 and TRBJ2-6, with 8 bases aligning to TRBD1. CDR1 LNHNV and CDR2 YYDKDF come from the germline V gene (reference sequence). The CDR3 spans 17 residues. V was clipped by 2 bases and J by 2 bases; unmatched bases: 5. CDR3 nucleotide sequence: TGTGCCACCAGCAGACAGGGGGCTATGGCTGGGGCCAACGTCCTGACTTTC. Translating it yields CATSRQGAMAGANVLTF.

This clone has more than one count but fewer than ten. The chain employs TRBV6-1 and TRBJ2-7; 7 positions agree with TRBD1. Germline V gene sequence: CDR1 MNHNS, CDR2 SASEGT. This CDR3 has 14 residues. J was trimmed by 9 bases and V by 6 bases; bases with no gene match: 14. CDR3: CASSRGQVVGAQYF. In DNA, the CDR3 is TGTGCCAGCAGCCGTGGACAGGTCGTGGGGGCGCAGTACTTC.

The gene calls are TRBV7-2 and TRBJ1-3; D ambiguous. V lost 1 base and J lost 3, with 10 bases in between. CDR1 SGHTA and CDR2 FQGNSA come from the germline V gene. CDR3 length: 15 residues. The CDR3 bases are TGTGCCAGCAGCTTAGGCAGACATGATGGAAACACCATATATTTT. Translation gives CASSLGRHDGNTIYF.

In this sample, this clone turned up a few times. The chain employs TRBV5-6 and TRBJ1-1, with TRBD1 identical over 7 bases. This CDR3 has 17 amino acids. The V gene's germline CDR1 is SGHDT and CDR2 YYEEEE. V lost 1 base and J lost 0; bases outside the gene matches: 9. The CDR3 is CASSLSLDRAMNTEAFF. In nucleotides, the CDR3 is TGTGCCAGCAGCTTGTCTCTCGACAGGGCCATGAACACTGAAGCTTTCTTT.

A word on this clone: One junction end does not reproduce the germline sequence, and a read error may be involved. CDR3 amino acids: CSSSLEVRERAFF. CDR3 in DNA: TGTTCCAGCAGCTTAGAGGTCAGGGAAAGAGCTTTCTTT. V and J are TRBV7-9 and TRBJ1-1; TRBD1 might be the D (5 bases). Per the germline V gene, CDR1 is SEHNR and CDR2 is FQNEAQ (reference sequence). The CDR3 extends over 13 amino acids. The whole variable domain, filled in from reference TRBV7-9 and TRBJ1-1, reads DTGVSQNPRHKITKRGQNVTFRCDPISEHNRLYWYRQTLGQGPEFLTYFQNEAQLEKSRLLSDRFSAERPKGSFSTLEIQRTEQGDSAMYLCSSSLEVRERAFFGQGTRLTVV.

This chain links TRBV18 with TRBJ2-7; TRBD1 might be the D (5 bases). From germline, CDR1 is KGHSH and CDR2 LQKENI. This CDR3 contains 15 residues. The V and J ends lost 2 bases and 2 bases respectively, with 13 bases between them. CDR3 sequence reads: CASSPSTGGAYEQYF. The CDR3 coding sequence is TGTGCCAGCTCACCATCCACAGGTGGGGCCTACGAGCAGTACTTC.

The V gene is TRBV7-2, the J gene TRBJ2-1; TRBD2 agrees at 15 bases. Germline V lookup: CDR1 SGHTA, CDR2 FQGNSA. J was trimmed by 8 bases and V by 1 base; bases with no gene match: 6. The CDR3 loop spans 17 amino acids. This chain's CDR3 is CASSLVGTSGRFHEQFF. DNA of the CDR3: TGTGCCAGCAGCTTAGTCGGGACTAGCGGGAGGTTCCATGAGCAGTTCTTC.

This sequence joins TRBV19 and TRBJ1-3; D is possibly TRBD1 (6 bases). The V and J ends lost 9 bases and 0 bases respectively, with 21 bases between them. The germline CDR1 and CDR2 sequences are LNHDA and SQIVND (reference sequence). The CDR3 loop spans 17 amino acids. The CDR3 DNA follows: TGTGCCAGCACCACGGGCCTTGGACAGCCCTCTGGAAACACCATATATTTT. Protein product: CASTTGLGQPSGNTIYF.

The CDR3 is CASSVSGTGGWREQYF. The CDR3 DNA reads TGTGCCAGCAGCGTATCCGGGACAGGGGGCTGGAGGGAGCAGTACTTC. The V gene is TRBV7-9, the J gene TRBJ2-7; 12 nucleotides agree with TRBD1. The junction had 12 bases not matched to a gene; V was cut back by 5 bases and J by 7 bases. Germline lookup yields CDR1 SEHNR and CDR2 FQNEAQ (reference sequence). The CDR3 loop spans 16 amino acids.

The chain joins TRBV15 to TRBJ1-1; weak D call: TRBD1 (6 bases). From germline, CDR1 is LNHNV and CDR2 YYDKDF (reference sequence). The CDR3 loop spans 14 amino acids. Trimming cost V 0 bases and J 5 bases, with 10 bases left between them. CDR3 residues: CATSREGTLTEAFF. Here the CDR3 DNA reads TGTGCCACCAGCAGAGAAGGGACATTGACTGAAGCTTTCTTT.

This rearrangement joins TRBV9 to TRBJ1-1, with TRBD1 as a possible D gene (5 bases). There are 14 residues in the CDR3. Germline-derived CDR1 and CDR2 are SGDLS and YYNGEE. V was cut by 1 base and J by 1 base, with 8 bases left in between. The CDR3 nucleotides are TGTGCCAGCAGCGTACACCAGGGGAACACTGAAGCTTTCTTT. It encodes CASSVHQGNTEAFF.

CDR3 sequence reads: CASSQGLAGGQETQYF. In nucleotides, the CDR3 is TGCGCCAGCAGCCAAGGATTAGCGGGGGGGCAAGAGACCCAGTACTTC. This rearrangement joins TRBV4-1 to TRBJ2-5, with 11 bases matching TRBD2. Trimming took 1 base from V and 2 from J; bases not matched to a gene: 3. Germline V gene sequence: CDR1 MGHRA, CDR2 YSYEKL. This CDR3 has 16 residues.

The rearrangement links TRBV10-3 to TRBJ2-2; 10 nucleotides align to TRBD1. This CDR3 comprises 14 residues. Germline V gives CDR1 ENHRY, CDR2 SYGVKD. V was pared by 4 bases and J by 4 bases, with 0 bases of the junction left unmatched. The CDR3: CAISGTGGTGELFF. For the CDR3, the DNA is TGTGCCATCAGTGGGACAGGGGGCACCGGGGAGCTGTTTTTT.

This chain connects TRBV18 to TRBJ1-5; perhaps TRBD1 as D (6 bases). This CDR3 spans 14 amino acids. The V gene's germline CDR1 is KGHSH and CDR2 LQKENI. The ends were cut back, 3 bases at V and 5 bases at J, with 11 bases in the middle. CDR3 in amino acids: CASSPQGRDQPQHF. The CDR3 bases are TGTGCCAGCTCACCGCAGGGGCGAGATCAGCCCCAGCATTTT.

The V gene is TRBV6-5, the J gene TRBJ1-2; D is unresolved. Germline V gene data show CDR1 as MNHEY and CDR2 as SVGAGI. Between the trimmed V and J ends, which lost 0 bases and 8 bases, there was a span of 13 bases. The CDR3 consists of 14 residues. CDR3 sequence: CASSYSPGIRGYTF. The CDR3 nucleotides read TGTGCCAGCAGTTACTCGCCGGGGATCAGGGGCTACACCTTC.

The gene calls are TRBV27 and TRBJ2-1; D possibly corresponds to TRBD2 (5 bases). The germline V gene has CDR1 MNHEY and CDR2 SMNVEV (reference sequence). The V gene lost 3 bases and the J gene lost 4 bases, with 13 bases spanning the gap. The CDR3 length is 15 residues. In DNA form, the CDR3 reads TGTGCCAGCAGTTTTAGTAGCGAACTATACAATGAGCAGTTCTTC. Its protein product is CASSFSSELYNEQFF.

V gene TRBV5-5 combines with J gene TRBJ2-7; D is perhaps TRBD2 (7 bases). The length of the CDR3 is 15 residues. Germline-derived CDR1 and CDR2 are SGHKS and YYEKEE (reference sequence). Trimming took off 4 bases at V and 0 bases at J, with 14 bases between the two ends. The CDR3 region is CASSAGGLLSYEQYF. In DNA form, the CDR3 reads TGTGCCAGCAGCGCCGGGGGGCTCCTCTCCTACGAGCAGTACTTC.

This clone was recorded only once. The chain couples TRBV6-1 to TRBJ1-5, with D maybe TRBD1 (5 bases). CDR3 length: 15 residues. V was cut by 3 bases and J by 3 bases, with 12 bases left in between. Germline V gives CDR1 MNHNS, CDR2 SASEGT. The CDR3 here is CASSEIAGHNQPQHF. CDR3 DNA sequence: TGTGCCAGCAGTGAGATTGCGGGGCACAATCAGCCCCAGCATTTT.